A single sample is the source of the 17 T cell receptor beta chains below, sequenced in a study of T cells in Graves' hyperthyroidism and ophthalmopathy. Researchers amplified the TCR beta CDR3 regions from RNA transcripts. When the TCR CDR3 underwent first-round RT-PCR, the HTBI primer set was used. A single record per CDR3 protein comes from TCRdb applying MiXCR to the multiplex PCR reads. Counted here are a few hundred thousand distinct CDR3 sequences, roughly an eighth occurring once; the ten biggest clones make up 5% to 6%. Sequencing was done on a sample of blood. Receptors originate from a woman aged 18-29 years with Graves' hyperthyroidism.

This clonotype was counted ten times or more. The V gene is TRBV15, the J gene TRBJ1-1; D is unresolved. The germline V gene encodes CDR1 LNHNV and CDR2 YYDKDF (reference sequence). The CDR3 covers 12 residues. V was clipped by 3 bases and J by 6 bases, with 8 bases between them. CDR3 protein: CATSSRGAEAFF. CDR3 DNA sequence: TGTGCCACCAGCAGCAGAGGCGCTGAAGCTTTCTTT. Together with reference TRBV15 and TRBJ1-1, the CDR3 gives the full variable domain: DAMVIQNPRYQVTQFGKPVTLSCSQTLNHNVMYWYQQKSSQAPKLLFHYYDKDFNNEADTPDNFQSRRPNTSFCFLDIRSPGLGDTAMYLCATSSRGAEAFFGQGTRLTVV.

Ten or more counts support this clonotype. The chain links TRBV28 to TRBJ2-3; TRBD1 might be the D (5 bases). V was cut by 6 bases and J by 4 bases, with 17 bases left in between. Germline values: CDR1 MDHEN, CDR2 SYDVKM. This CDR3 spans 15 amino acids. The CDR3 DNA sequence: TGTGCCAGCAGAGTACAGGTTTATGGAGCAGATACGCAGTATTTT. This sequence encodes CASRVQVYGADTQYF.

This clonotype was observed many times. The chain has TRBV6-5 and TRBJ1-5; no firm D call. Between the trimmed V and J ends, which lost 0 bases and 7 bases, there was a span of 7 bases. This CDR3 is 13 amino acids long. Germline loops: CDR1 MNHEY, CDR2 SVGAGI. CDR3 residues: CASSYSPGQPQHF. Written as DNA, the CDR3 is TGTGCCAGCAGTTACTCTCCCGGGCAGCCCCAGCATTTT.

This clonotype was seen ten or more times. The chain recombines TRBV20-1 with TRBJ2-3; 11 nucleotides agree with TRBD2. Germline CDR1 is DFQATT and CDR2 is SNEGSKA (reference sequence). The CDR3 runs 15 residues. Losses at the gene ends were 5 bases for V and 6 bases for J; bases not matched to a gene: 10. CDR3 nucleotides: TGCAGTGCTCCTGATAGCGGGAGGGTCCGCGATACGCAGTATTTT. Translating it yields CSAPDSGRVRDTQYF.

This clonotype was seen a handful of times. This chain connects TRBV9 to TRBJ1-1, with D possibly TRBD1 on 5 matching bases. The CDR3 sequence is 15 residues long. Germline values: CDR1 SGDLS, CDR2 YYNGEE. V was trimmed by 0 bases and J by 7 bases, leaving 16 bases between them. CDR3 nucleotides: TGTGCCAGCAGCGTAGGTAGCAGGGCGGAGGGTGAAGCTTTCTTT. This sequence encodes CASSVGSRAEGEAFF.

This clonotype was seen ten or more times. This chain links TRBV2 with TRBJ2-7, with 7 bases identical to TRBD2. The CDR3 consists of 13 residues. V was pared by 4 bases and J by 1 base, with 1 base of the junction left unmatched. Per the germline V gene, CDR1 is SNHLY and CDR2 is FYNNEI. Here the CDR3 DNA reads TGTGCCAGCAGTGGGGACTATTCCTACGAGCAGTACTTC. Translated, it gives CASSGDYSYEQYF.

This clonotype was found a few times. The chain recombines TRBV27 with TRBJ1-5; TRBD1 matches at 7 bases. The CDR3 has 16 amino acids. The trim removed 1 base at V and 5 bases at J, leaving 8 bases unmatched. CDR1 and CDR2 from the germline V gene are MNHEY and SMNVEV (reference sequence). DNA for the CDR3: TGTGCCAGCAGTTTATACACGACAGGGATCCATCAGCCCCAGCATTTT. Residues: CASSLYTTGIHQPQHF.

The table lists this clonotype with a few counts. The V gene is TRBV29-1, the J gene TRBJ2-7, with D hard to call. V lost 6 bases and J lost 2, with 8 bases in between. The CDR3 extends over 11 amino acids. In germline, CDR1 is SQVTM, CDR2 ANQGSEA. CDR3 sequence (DNA): TGCAGCGTGGTAAGAGCCTACGAGCAGTACTTC. This translates into CSVVRAYEQYF.

The sample holds many counts of this clonotype. V is TRBV25-1 and J is TRBJ2-5, with D possibly being TRBD1 (6 bases). The CDR3 runs to 15 residues. The germline CDR1 and CDR2 sequences are MGHDK and SYGVNS. The ends were cut back, 4 bases at V and 4 bases at J, with 16 bases in the middle. CDR3 DNA sequence: TGTGCCAGCAGTGGAGGGCAGGGGCTCGTAGAGACCCAGTACTTC. This translates into CASSGGQGLVETQYF.

This clonotype was observed at least ten times. The rearrangement uses TRBV11-3 and TRBJ2-1; unclear D gene. V was cut by 5 bases and J by 10 bases, with 18 bases left in between. CDR1 and CDR2 (germline): SGHNT, YENEEA. The CDR3 runs to 14 residues. CDR3 DNA: TGTGCCAGCAGCCCCGACCGCTGGCAGTCCGAGCAGTTCTTC. Translated, it gives CASSPDRWQSEQFF.

This clonotype was counted ten times or more. The chain carries TRBV20-1 and TRBJ2-7; possibly TRBD2 for D (6 bases). CDR3 length: 12 amino acids. Trimming removed 0 bases from V and 5 bases from J, with 8 bases in between. CDR1 and CDR2 (germline): DFQATT, SNEGSKA (reference sequence). The CDR3 DNA reads TGCAGTGCTAGAGATCTAGCGCACGAGCAGTACTTC. Encoded protein: CSARDLAHEQYF.

The chain carries TRBV28 and TRBJ1-6; D is ambiguous. Germline V CDR1 and CDR2: MDHEN, SYDVKM. V was cut by 8 bases and J by 1 base, with 9 bases left in between. The CDR3 length is 14 residues. The CDR3 DNA sequence: TGTGCCAGCGCCCGGCCATCCTATAATTCACCCCTCCACTTT. As protein: CASARPSYNSPLHF.

This clonotype was seen a single time. V and J are TRBV9 and TRBJ2-1, with 9 bases matching TRBD2. Germline V gives CDR1 SGDLS, CDR2 YYNGEE. V dropped 3 bases and J dropped 6; count of bases not matched to a gene: 16. The CDR3 has 18 amino acids. This CDR3 reads CASSGRARAGGPANEQFF. CDR3 coding DNA: TGTGCCAGCAGCGGCCGAGCCAGGGCGGGAGGGCCGGCCAATGAGCAGTTCTTC. The entire variable domain, with the rest obtained from reference TRBV9 and TRBJ2-1, is as follows: DSGVTQTPKHLITATGQRVTLRCSPRSGDLSVYWYQQSLDQGLQFLIQYYNGEERAKGNILERFSAQQFPDLHSELNLSSLELGDSALYFCASSGRARAGGPANEQFFGPGTRLTVL.

In the case of this clonotype: This clone may be a read error of a much larger clone one base away. The chain couples TRBV19 to TRBJ1-6; D might be TRBD1 (6 bases). CDR1 LNHDA and CDR2 SQIVND come from the germline V gene (reference sequence). CDR3 size: 16 residues. The CDR3 sequence is CTSTVGQSSYNSPLHF. In DNA, the CDR3 is TGTACCAGTACCGTAGGACAGAGCTCCTATAATTCACCCCTCCACTTT.

This clonotype was observed many times. This chain uses TRBV3-1 with TRBJ1-3, with 8 bases matching TRBD1. Germline assignment: CDR1 LGHDT and CDR2 YNNKEL (reference sequence). This CDR3 is 14 amino acids long. Trimming removed 2 bases from V and 7 bases from J; junction bases left unmatched: 4. CDR3 nucleotides: TGTGCCAGCAGCCAACAGGGGGCATCGAACACCATATATTTT. Protein sequence: CASSQQGASNTIYF.

This clonotype has at least ten counts. The chain uses TRBV5-1 and TRBJ2-2, with no clear D. From germline, CDR1 is SGHRS and CDR2 YFSETQ. Trimming cost V 0 bases and J 4 bases, with 7 bases left between them. CDR3 length: 14 amino acids. The CDR3 sequence: CASSLVLATGELFF. In DNA, the CDR3 is TGCGCCAGCAGCTTGGTGCTGGCCACCGGGGAGCTGTTTTTT.

V gene TRBV5-6 combines with J gene TRBJ2-1; 7 bases agree with TRBD2. CDR1 is SGHDT, CDR2 YYEEEE, per germline. This CDR3 is 16 amino acids long. V was pared by 0 bases and J by 7 bases, with 10 bases of the junction left unmatched. The CDR3 DNA reads TGTGCCAGCAGCTTGGCCAACAGCGGGGTTTGGAATGAGCAGTTCTTC. Translated: CASSLANSGVWNEQFF. The full variable domain, its missing parts supplied by reference TRBV5-6 and TRBJ2-1, is DAGVTQSPTHLIKTRGQQVTLRCSPKSGHDTVSWYQQALGQGPQFIFQYYEEEERQRGNFPDRFSGHQFPNYSSELNVNALLLGDSALYLCASSLANSGVWNEQFFGPGTRLTVL.